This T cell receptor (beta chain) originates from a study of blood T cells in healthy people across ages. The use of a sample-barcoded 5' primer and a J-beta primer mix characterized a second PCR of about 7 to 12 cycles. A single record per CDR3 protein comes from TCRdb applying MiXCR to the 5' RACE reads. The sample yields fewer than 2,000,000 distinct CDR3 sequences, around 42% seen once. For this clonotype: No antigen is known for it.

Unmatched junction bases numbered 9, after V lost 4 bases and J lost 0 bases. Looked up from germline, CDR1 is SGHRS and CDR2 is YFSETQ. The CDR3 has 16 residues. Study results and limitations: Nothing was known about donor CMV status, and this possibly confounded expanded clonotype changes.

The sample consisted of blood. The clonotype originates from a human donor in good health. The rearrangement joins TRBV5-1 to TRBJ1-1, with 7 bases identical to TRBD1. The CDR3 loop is CASSLGTGVLNTEAFF. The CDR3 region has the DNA TGCGCCAGCAGCCTTGGCACAGGGGTCCTGAACACTGAAGCTTTCTTT. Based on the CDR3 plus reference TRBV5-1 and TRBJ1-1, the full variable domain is KAGVTQTPRYLIKTRGQQVTLSCSPISGHRSVSWYQQTPGQGLQFLFEYFSETQRNKGNFPGRFSGRQFSNSRSEMNVSTLELGDSALYLCASSLGTGVLNTEAFFGQGTRLTVV.